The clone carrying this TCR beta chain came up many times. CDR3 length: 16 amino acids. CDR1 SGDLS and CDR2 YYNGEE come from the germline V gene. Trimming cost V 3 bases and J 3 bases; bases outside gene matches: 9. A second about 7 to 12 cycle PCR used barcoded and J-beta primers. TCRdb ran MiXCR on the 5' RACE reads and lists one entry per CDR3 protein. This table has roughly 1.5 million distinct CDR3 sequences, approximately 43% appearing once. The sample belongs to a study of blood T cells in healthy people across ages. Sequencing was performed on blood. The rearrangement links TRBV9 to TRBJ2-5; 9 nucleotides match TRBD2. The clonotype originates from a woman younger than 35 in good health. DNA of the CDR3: TGTGCCAGCAGCGCCGACATAGCGGGGGCAAAAGAGACCCAGTACTTC. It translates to CASSADIAGAKETQYF. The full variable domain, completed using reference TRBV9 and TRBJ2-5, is DSGVTQTPKHLITATGQRVTLRCSPRSGDLSVYWYQQSLDQGLQFLIQYYNGEERAKGNILERFSAQQFPDLHSELNLSSLELGDSALYFCASSADIAGAKETQYFGPGTRLLVL.